The source of this TCR beta chain is a study of T-cell reconstitution after alpha-beta-depleted transplantation in children. Study-wide points: One year post-transplant, T-cell counts and diversity were largely derived from T cells produced anew. Reportedly, roughly two months post-transplant, alpha-beta T cells arose from several hundred expanded graft clones. The high TCRbeta diversity at day 60 in some patients came from surviving recipient T cells and thymic progenitors.

At least ten counts were recorded for this clonotype. What it binds is not known. Unique molecular identifiers were incorporated during preparation of the TCRbeta library. One entry per CDR3 protein results from TCRdb running MiXCR on the PCR reads. The table shows about 48,000 distinct CDR3 sequences, with roughly 5% occurring only once. The receptor was derived from a female patient aged 2 to 10 who had a stem cell transplant for aplastic anemia, so the T cells may come from the graft donor. This sample comprised PBMCs, mostly from graft donor cells, obtained 60 days after TCRalphabeta/CD19-depleted stem cell transplant.

The CDR3 nucleotides are TGTGCCAGCAGCTCCACCGGGACAGGGTCCTACGAGCAGTACTTC. Its protein product is CASSSTGTGSYEQYF. This chain uses TRBV5-8 with TRBJ2-7; TRBD1 matches 9 bases. V was clipped by 3 bases and J by 1 base; unmatched bases: 5. The germline gives CDR1 SGHTS, CDR2 YDEGEE. The CDR3 length is 15 residues.